These T cell receptor beta chains were read from a single sample in a study of blood T cell repertoires in COVID-19. Clones were read by immunoSEQ multiplex PCR, and TCRdb kept only the in-frame ones, dropping some. The table has about 110,000 clones, roughly 80% seen once. The sample comprised peripheral blood. These TCRs come from a woman aged 55 to 70 with acute or convalescent COVID-19. The CDR3 runs from the conserved cysteine through the conserved F or W. Fields, in order: D gene, V gene, clone size, J gene, CDR3 DNA, CDR3 protein. D genes are given only for firm matches. Expanded clones are given a class, and other clones once, few, many or no size at all.

.	TRBV2	once	TRBJ1-1	TGTGCCAGCAGTGTTCAGAACACTGAAGCTTTCTTT	CASSVQNTEAFF
TRBD1	TRBV5-1	.	TRBJ1-2	TGCGCCAGCAGTACACAGGGGGTCATCTATGGCTACACCTTC	CASSTQGVIYGYTF
TRBD1	TRBV6-5	.	TRBJ1-2	TGTGCCAGCAGTAACCCGGGACAGCCTAACTATGGCTACACCTTC	CASSNPGQPNYGYTF
.	TRBV7-3	.	TRBJ2-3	TGTGCCAGCAGCCCACGACTAACTAGCACAGATACGCAGTATTTT	CASSPRLTSTDTQYF
TRBD1	TRBV27	.	TRBJ1-1	TGTGCCAGCAGTCGCACAGGGGGCGCGGGCACTGAAGCTTTCTTT	CASSRTGGAGTEAFF
.	TRBV19	.	TRBJ1-1	TGTGCCAGTAGTATAAGGGGGATTGATCGGTACACTGAAGCTTTCTTT	CASSIRGIDRYTEAFF
TRBD1	TRBV18	few	TRBJ1-5	TGTGCCAGCTCAGGGACAGGGGAACAGCCCCAGCATTTT	CASSGTGEQPQHF
TRBD2	TRBV25-1	few	TRBJ2-3	TGTGCCAGCATGTCGCGGGGGGGAAGCACAGATACGCAGTATTTT	CASMSRGGSTDTQYF
.	TRBV10-3	.	TRBJ1-2	TGTGCCATCAGTCGGATACAGGGATCAGATGGCTACACCTTC	CAISRIQGSDGYTF
.	TRBV21-1	.	TRBJ2-3	TGTGCCAGCAGAGGAGGCTTAGGTTCCCAAACTAGCACAGATACGCAGTATTTT	CASRGGLGSQTSTDTQYF
.	TRBV20-1	.	TRBJ2-5	TGCAGTGCTAGTTATTTTGGGGACTCACAAGAGACCCAGTACTTC	CSASYFGDSQETQYF
TRBD1	TRBV28	many	TRBJ2-7	TGTGCCAGCGGCCCGGGACAGGGGCTGAGGGAGCAGTACTTC	CASGPGQGLREQYF
.	TRBV19	.	TRBJ1-1	TGTGCCAGTAGTATAGGAACTCGTCCCACTGAAGCTTTCTTT	CASSIGTRPTEAFF
TRBD1	TRBV7-2	.	TRBJ1-2	TGTGCCAGGGACGGGGGGACAGGCGCTAACTATGGCTACACCTTC	CARDGGTGANYGYTF
.	TRBV7-6	.	TRBJ2-7	TGTGCCAGCAGCTATAGACAGGCCGCCTACGAGCAGTACTTC	CASSYRQAAYEQYF
TRBD2	TRBV27	.	TRBJ2-1	TGTGCCAGCAGTTTTCTAGCGGCCGAATCCTACAATGAGCAGTTCTTC	CASSFLAAESYNEQFF
.	TRBV15	.	TRBJ2-7	TGTGCCACCAGCAGGCGGGAAACCTACGAGCAGTACTTC	CATSRRETYEQYF
.	TRBV28	.	TRBJ2-1	TGTGCCAGCAGTTTACCCAGGGGCTGGGATGAGCAGTTCTTC	CASSLPRGWDEQFF
.	TRBV7-9	.	TRBJ2-1	TGTGCCAGCAGCCTTCGACTAGTAGGGCCGAATGAGCAGTTCTTC	CASSLRLVGPNEQFF
.	TRBV5-4	once	TRBJ1-6	TGTGCCAGCGGCAGGGTAAATTCACCCCTCCACTTT	CASGRVNSPLHF
.	TRBV5-8	.	TRBJ1-2	TGTGCCAGCAGCGTCACAGGGTACGGCTACACCTTC	CASSVTGYGYTF
TRBD1	TRBV2	.	TRBJ2-5	TGTGCCAGCAGTGAAGCTTGGGACAGGGAAGAGACCCAGTACTTC	CASSEAWDREETQYF
.	TRBV9	.	TRBJ1-5	TGTGCCAGCAGCGTTTCCCCGGTGGCAGGTCAGCCCCAGCATTTT	CASSVSPVAGQPQHF
TRBD2	TRBV7-9	.	TRBJ2-1	TGTGCCAGCAGCTTAGTTTCGGGACTAGCATCCAATGAGCAGTTCTTC	CASSLVSGLASNEQFF
.	TRBV14	few	TRBJ1-1	TGTGCCAGCAGCCAAGACCTAACGGGCACTGAAGCTTTCTTT	CASSQDLTGTEAFF
TRBD1	TRBV29-1	few	TRBJ1-2	TGCAGCGTTGGGGACAGGGGCTCTAACTATGGCTACACCTTC	CSVGDRGSNYGYTF
.	TRBV9	.	TRBJ2-3	TGTGCCAGCAGCGTACCGTCCACAGATACGCAGTATTTT	CASSVPSTDTQYF
.	TRBV7-9	.	TRBJ2-3	TGTGCCAGCAGCCACTACGGAACGCAAGCTAGCACAGATACGCAGTATTTT	CASSHYGTQASTDTQYF
.	TRBV7-9	.	TRBJ1-1	TGTGCCAGCAGCTTAGAAGGGGTGCGGCTTGAAGCTTTCTTT	CASSLEGVRLEAFF
TRBD1	TRBV5-1	.	TRBJ2-3	TGCGCCAGCACCCCAGGGGGCCAGGGAGATACGCAGTATTTT	CASTPGGQGDTQYF
.	TRBV9	.	TRBJ1-1	TGTGCCAGCAGCGTAGAGGGGGACACTGAAGCTTTCTTT	CASSVEGDTEAFF
.	TRBV27	.	TRBJ1-5	TGTGCCAGCAGTTTAAATCCAGGGCAGGGCCAGCCCCAGCATTTT	CASSLNPGQGQPQHF
TRBD1	TRBV27	.	TRBJ1-2	TGTGCCAGCAGTTCCATGACAGGGATGGATGGCTACACCTTC	CASSSMTGMDGYTF
.	TRBV6-6	.	TRBJ2-1	TGTGCCAGCAGCCCCGTAACGGGCTCCTACAATGAGCAGTTCTTC	CASSPVTGSYNEQFF
.	TRBV5-1	.	TRBJ2-1	TGCGCCAGCAGCCCGGGGGGCGGGGTTGGTTCCTACAATGAGCAGTTCTTC	CASSPGGGVGSYNEQFF
.	TRBV30	.	TRBJ2-5	TGTGCCTGGACCACAGGAGCCCAAGAGACCCAGTACTTC	CAWTTGAQETQYF
TRBD2	TRBV25-1	.	TRBJ2-3	TGTGCCAGCACCGGACTAGCGGGGGGGCCGGGCACAGATACGCAGTATTTT	CASTGLAGGPGTDTQYF
TRBD2	TRBV27	once	TRBJ2-7	TGTGCCAGCAGTTCCACCGGACTAGCGGGAGCAACCTACGAGCAGTACTTC	CASSSTGLAGATYEQYF
.	TRBV7-6	.	TRBJ2-2	TGTGCCAGCAGTGACAGGTTTAACACCGGGGAGCTGTTTTTT	CASSDRFNTGELFF
.	TRBV5-6	.	TRBJ2-7	TGTGCCAGCAGCTCCCAGGTGACCTACGAGCAGTACTTC	CASSSQVTYEQYF
.	TRBV18	.	TRBJ2-5	TGTGCCAGCTCACCACCGGGTTTTCAGGTGCAAGAGACCCAGTACTTC	CASSPPGFQVQETQYF
TRBD1	TRBV19	.	TRBJ1-5	TGTGCCAGTAGTATATCCGAGACAGGGGGCGAGAATCAGCCCCAGCATTTT	CASSISETGGENQPQHF
TRBD2	TRBV2	.	TRBJ2-1	TGTGCCAGCAGGGTAGCGGGATACGAGCAGTTCTTC	CASRVAGYEQFF
.	TRBV5-1	.	TRBJ2-5	TGCGCCAGCAGCTTGGACTCACCCGCGGAGACCCAGTACTTC	CASSLDSPAETQYF
TRBD2	TRBV2	.	TRBJ2-1	TGTGCCAGCAAGGACATTTCTAGCGGGCTTTACAATGAGCAGTTCTTC	CASKDISSGLYNEQFF
TRBD1	TRBV5-1	.	TRBJ2-1	TGCGCCAGCAGGGTGGGACAGGGGGAGTACAATGAGCAGTTCTTC	CASRVGQGEYNEQFF
.	TRBV27	once	TRBJ2-1	TGTGCCAGCAGTTTCTCCGACAATGAGCAGTTCTTC	CASSFSDNEQFF
TRBD1	TRBV15	.	TRBJ1-2	TGTGCCACCAGCAGAGAAGGGGGCCACTATGGCTACACCTTC	CATSREGGHYGYTF
TRBD1	TRBV5-1	.	TRBJ1-2	TGCGCCAGCAGCAAAGAGGACAGGGTGCATGGCTACACCTTC	CASSKEDRVHGYTF
.	TRBV5-1	.	TRBJ1-4	TGCGCCAGCAGCTTGCTCGGGTCAACTAATGAAAAACTGTTTTTT	CASSLLGSTNEKLFF
.	TRBV6-2/TRBV6-3	once	TRBJ1-5	TGTGCCAGCAGCACTTCGGGGTTGGGGCCCCAGCATTTT	CASSTSGLGPQHF
TRBD2	TRBV6-5	.	TRBJ2-7	TGTGCCAGCAGTTCCCTGGGTAGCGGGGCCTACGAGCAGTACTTC	CASSSLGSGAYEQYF
.	TRBV19	.	TRBJ1-5	TGTGCCAGTAGTATCGCCTTCGGGGTCAATCAGCCCCAGCATTTT	CASSIAFGVNQPQHF
TRBD1	TRBV19	.	TRBJ2-7	TGTGCCAGTAGCCATGCCGGGACAGCTAGCGAGCAGTACTTC	CASSHAGTASEQYF